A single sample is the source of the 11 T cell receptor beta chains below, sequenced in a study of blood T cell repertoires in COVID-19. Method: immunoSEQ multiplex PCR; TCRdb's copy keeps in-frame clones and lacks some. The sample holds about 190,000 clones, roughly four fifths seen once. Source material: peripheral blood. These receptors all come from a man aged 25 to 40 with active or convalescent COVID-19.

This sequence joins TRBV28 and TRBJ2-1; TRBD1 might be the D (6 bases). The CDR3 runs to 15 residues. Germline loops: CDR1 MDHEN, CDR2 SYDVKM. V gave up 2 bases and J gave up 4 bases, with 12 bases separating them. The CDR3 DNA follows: TGTGCCAGCAGTTTACAGGGGCCCAATTACAATGAGCAGTTCTTC. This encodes CASSLQGPNYNEQFF. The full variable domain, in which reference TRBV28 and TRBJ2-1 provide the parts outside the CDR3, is DVKVTQSSRYLVKRTGEKVFLECVQDMDHENMFWYRQDPGLGLRLIYFSYDVKMKEKGDIPEGYSVSREKKERFSLILESASTNQTSMYLCASSLQGPNYNEQFFGPGTRLTVL.

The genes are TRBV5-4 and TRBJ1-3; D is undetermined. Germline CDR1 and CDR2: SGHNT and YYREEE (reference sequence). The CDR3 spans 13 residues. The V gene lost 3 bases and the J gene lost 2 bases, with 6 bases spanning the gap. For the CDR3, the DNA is TGTGCCAGCAGCTGGAGCGCTGGAAACACCATATATTTT. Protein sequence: CASSWSAGNTIYF.

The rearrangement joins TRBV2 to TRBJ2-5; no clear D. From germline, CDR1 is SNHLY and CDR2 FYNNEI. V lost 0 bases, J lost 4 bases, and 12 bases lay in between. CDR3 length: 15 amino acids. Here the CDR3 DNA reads TGTGCCAGCAGTGAAGCGCTTGGCTTTGGAGAGACCCAGTACTTC. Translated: CASSEALGFGETQYF.

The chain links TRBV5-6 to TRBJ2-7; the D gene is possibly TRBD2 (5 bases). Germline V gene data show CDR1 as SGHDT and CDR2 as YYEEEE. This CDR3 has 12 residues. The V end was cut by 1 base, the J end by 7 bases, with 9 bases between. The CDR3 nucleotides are TGTGCCAGCAGCTTGTTCGGGATGGAGCAGTACTTC. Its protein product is CASSLFGMEQYF.

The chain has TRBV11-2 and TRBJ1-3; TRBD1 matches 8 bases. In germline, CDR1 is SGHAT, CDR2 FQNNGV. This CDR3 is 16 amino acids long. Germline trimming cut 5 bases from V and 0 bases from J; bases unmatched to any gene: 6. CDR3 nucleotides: TGTGCCAGCAGCCCACGGACAGGGTACTCTGGAAACACCATATATTTT. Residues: CASSPRTGYSGNTIYF.

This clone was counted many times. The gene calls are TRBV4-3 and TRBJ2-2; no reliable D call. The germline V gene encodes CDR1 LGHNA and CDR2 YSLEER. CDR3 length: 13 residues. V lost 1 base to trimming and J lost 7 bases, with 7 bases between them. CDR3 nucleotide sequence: TGCGCCAGCAGCCAAGTTCCTATCGGGGAGCTGTTTTTT. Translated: CASSQVPIGELFF.

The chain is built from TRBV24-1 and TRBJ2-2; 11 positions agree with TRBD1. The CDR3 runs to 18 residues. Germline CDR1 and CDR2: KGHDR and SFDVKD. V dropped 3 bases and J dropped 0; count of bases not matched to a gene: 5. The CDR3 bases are TGTGCCACCAGTGATCCTTTGGGACAGGGGGCGAACACCGGGGAGCTGTTTTTT. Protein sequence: CATSDPLGQGANTGELFF.

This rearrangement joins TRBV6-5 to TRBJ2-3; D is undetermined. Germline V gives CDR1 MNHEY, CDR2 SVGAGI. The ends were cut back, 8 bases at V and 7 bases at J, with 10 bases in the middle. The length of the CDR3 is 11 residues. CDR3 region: CASRYRNTQYF. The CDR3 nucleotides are TGTGCCAGCCGGTACAGAAATACGCAGTATTTT.

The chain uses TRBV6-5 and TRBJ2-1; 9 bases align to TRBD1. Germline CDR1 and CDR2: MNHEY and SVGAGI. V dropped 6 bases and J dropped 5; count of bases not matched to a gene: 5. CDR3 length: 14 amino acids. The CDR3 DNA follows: TGTGCCAGCAGCCTACAGGGGGCGCACAATGAGCAGTTCTTC. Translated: CASSLQGAHNEQFF.

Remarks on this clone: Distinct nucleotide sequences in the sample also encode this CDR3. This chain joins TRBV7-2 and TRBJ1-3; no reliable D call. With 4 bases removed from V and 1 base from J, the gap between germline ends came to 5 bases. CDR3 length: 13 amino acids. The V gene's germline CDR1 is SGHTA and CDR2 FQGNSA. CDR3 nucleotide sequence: TGTGCCAGCAGCTCCTATTCTGGAAACACCATATATTTT. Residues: CASSSYSGNTIYF.

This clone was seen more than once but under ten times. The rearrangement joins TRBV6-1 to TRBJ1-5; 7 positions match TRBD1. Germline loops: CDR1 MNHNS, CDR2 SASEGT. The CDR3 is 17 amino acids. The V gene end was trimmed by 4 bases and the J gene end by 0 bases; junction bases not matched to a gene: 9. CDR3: CASSGGQVSYSNQPQHF. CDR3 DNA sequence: TGTGCCAGCAGTGGAGGACAGGTTAGTTATAGCAATCAGCCCCAGCATTTT.